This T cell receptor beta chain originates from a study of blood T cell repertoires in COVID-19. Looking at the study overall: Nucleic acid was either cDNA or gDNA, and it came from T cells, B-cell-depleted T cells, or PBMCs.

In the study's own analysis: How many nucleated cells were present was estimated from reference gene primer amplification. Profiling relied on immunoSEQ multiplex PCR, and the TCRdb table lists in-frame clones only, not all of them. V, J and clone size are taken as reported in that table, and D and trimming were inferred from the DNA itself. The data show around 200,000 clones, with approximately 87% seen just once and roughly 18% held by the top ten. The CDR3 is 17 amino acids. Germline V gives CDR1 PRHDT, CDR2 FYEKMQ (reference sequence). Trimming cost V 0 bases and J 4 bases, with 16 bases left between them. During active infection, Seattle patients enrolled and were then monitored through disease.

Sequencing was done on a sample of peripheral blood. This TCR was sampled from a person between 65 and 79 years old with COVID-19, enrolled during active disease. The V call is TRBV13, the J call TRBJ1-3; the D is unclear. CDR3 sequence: CASSLGLRPIGGNTIYF. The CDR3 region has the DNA TGTGCCAGCAGCTTAGGACTCCGACCCATCGGGGGAAACACCATATATTTT.